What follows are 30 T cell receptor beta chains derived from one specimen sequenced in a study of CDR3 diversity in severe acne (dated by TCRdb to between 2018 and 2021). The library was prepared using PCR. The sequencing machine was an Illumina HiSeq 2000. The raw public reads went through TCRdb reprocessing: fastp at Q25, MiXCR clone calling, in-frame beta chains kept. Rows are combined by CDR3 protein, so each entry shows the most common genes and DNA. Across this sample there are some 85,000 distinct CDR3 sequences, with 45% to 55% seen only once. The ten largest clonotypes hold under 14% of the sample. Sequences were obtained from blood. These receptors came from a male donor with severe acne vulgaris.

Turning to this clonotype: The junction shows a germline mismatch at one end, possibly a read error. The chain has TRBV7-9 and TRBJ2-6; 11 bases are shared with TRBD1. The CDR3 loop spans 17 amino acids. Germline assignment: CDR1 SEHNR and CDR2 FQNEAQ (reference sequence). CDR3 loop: CASSLVPGQGGANALTF. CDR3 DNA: TGTGCCAGCAGCTTAGTTCCGGGACAGGGGGGGGCCAACGCCCTGACTTTC.

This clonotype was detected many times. CDR3 residues: CASATGAQETQYF. The DNA of the CDR3 is TGTGCCAGCGCTACGGGGGCCCAAGAGACCCAGTACTTC. The V call is TRBV19, the J call TRBJ2-5; D possibly matches TRBD1 or TRBD2 (6 bases each). V shed 9 bases and J shed 1 base, with 12 bases lying between them. The CDR3 is made up of 13 amino acids. In germline, CDR1 is LNHDA, CDR2 SQIVND (reference sequence). Filled out from reference TRBV19 and TRBJ2-5, the complete variable domain reads DGGITQSPKYLFRKEGQNVTLSCEQNLNHDAMYWYRQDPGQGLRLIYYSQIVNDFQKGDIAEGYSVSREKKESFPLTVTSAQKNPTAFYLCASATGAQETQYFGPGTRLLVL.

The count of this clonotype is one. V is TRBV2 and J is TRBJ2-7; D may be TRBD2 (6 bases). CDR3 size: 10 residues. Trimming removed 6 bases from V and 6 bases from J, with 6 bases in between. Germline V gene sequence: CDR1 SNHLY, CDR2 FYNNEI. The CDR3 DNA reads TGTGCCAGCAGGGGGGGCGAGCAGTACTTC. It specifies CASRGGEQYF.

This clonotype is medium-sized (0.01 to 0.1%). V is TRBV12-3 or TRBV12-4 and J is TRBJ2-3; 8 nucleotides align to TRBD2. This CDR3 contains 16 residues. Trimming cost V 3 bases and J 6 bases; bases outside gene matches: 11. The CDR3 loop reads CASSLGGTSGADTQYF. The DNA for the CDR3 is TGTGCCAGCAGTTTGGGCGGGACTAGTGGGGCGGATACGCAGTATTTT.

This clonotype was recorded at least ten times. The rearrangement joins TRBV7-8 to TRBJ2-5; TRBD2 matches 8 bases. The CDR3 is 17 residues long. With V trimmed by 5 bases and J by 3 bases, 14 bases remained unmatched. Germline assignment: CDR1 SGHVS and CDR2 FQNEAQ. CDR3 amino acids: CASSQAGTRAGEETQYF. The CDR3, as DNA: TGTGCCAGCAGCCAAGCCGGCACCCGAGCGGGAGAAGAGACCCAGTACTTC.

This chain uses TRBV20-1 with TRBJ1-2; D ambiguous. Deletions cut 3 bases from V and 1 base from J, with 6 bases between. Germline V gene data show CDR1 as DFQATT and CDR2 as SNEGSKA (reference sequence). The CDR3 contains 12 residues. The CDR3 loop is CSASFSNYGYTF. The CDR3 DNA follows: TGCAGTGCTAGTTTTAGTAACTATGGCTACACCTTC.

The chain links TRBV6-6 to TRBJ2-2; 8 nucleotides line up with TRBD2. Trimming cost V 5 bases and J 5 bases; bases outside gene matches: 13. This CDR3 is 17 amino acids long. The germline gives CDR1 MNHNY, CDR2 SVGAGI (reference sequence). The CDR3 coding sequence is TGTGCCAGCAGTACCAACAGCGGGAGTGAGAGTACCGGGGAGCTGTTTTTT. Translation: CASSTNSGSESTGELFF.

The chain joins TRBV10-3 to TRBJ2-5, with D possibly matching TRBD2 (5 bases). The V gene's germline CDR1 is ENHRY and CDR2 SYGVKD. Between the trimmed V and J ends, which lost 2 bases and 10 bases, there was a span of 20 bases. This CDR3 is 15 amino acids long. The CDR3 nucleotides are TGTGCCATCAGTGAGCACGACTACGCGGGTGGAGACCAGTACTTC. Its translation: CAISEHDYAGGDQYF.

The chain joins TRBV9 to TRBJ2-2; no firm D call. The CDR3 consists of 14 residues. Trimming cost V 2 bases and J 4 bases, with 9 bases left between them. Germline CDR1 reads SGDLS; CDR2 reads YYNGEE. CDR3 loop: CASSVDYFTGELFF. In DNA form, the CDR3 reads TGTGCCAGCAGCGTGGATTACTTCACCGGGGAGCTGTTTTTT.

The CDR3 spells CATSEKGSEKLFF. The CDR3 DNA follows: TGTGCCACCAGCGAGAAAGGTTCGGAAAAACTGTTTTTT. The rearrangement joins TRBV15 to TRBJ1-4; no definite D call. The length of the CDR3 is 13 residues. Trimming removed 5 bases at V and 8 bases at J, with 12 bases between. Germline-derived CDR1 and CDR2 are LNHNV and YYDKDF (reference sequence).

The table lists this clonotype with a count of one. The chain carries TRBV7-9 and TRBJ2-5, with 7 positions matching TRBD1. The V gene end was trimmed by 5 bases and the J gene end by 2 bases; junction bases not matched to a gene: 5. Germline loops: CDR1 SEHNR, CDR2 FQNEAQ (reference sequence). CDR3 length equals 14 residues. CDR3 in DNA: TGTGCCAGCAGCCCAGCAGGGGGTCAAGAGACCCAGTACTTC. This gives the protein CASSPAGGQETQYF. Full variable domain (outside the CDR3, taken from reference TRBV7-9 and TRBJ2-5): DTGVSQNPRHKITKRGQNVTFRCDPISEHNRLYWYRQTLGQGPEFLTYFQNEAQLEKSRLLSDRFSAERPKGSFSTLEIQRTEQGDSAMYLCASSPAGGQETQYFGPGTRLLVL.

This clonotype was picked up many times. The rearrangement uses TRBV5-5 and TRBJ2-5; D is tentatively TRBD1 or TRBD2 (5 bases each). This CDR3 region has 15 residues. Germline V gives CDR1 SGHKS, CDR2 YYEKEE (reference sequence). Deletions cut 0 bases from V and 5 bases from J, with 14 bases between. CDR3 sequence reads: CASSLEGTRTETQYF. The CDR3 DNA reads TGTGCCAGCAGCTTGGAAGGGACCCGGACGGAGACCCAGTACTTC.

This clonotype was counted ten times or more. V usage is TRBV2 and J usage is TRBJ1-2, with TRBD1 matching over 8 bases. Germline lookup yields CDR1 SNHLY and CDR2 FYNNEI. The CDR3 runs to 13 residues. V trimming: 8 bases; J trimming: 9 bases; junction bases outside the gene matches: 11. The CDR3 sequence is CASLSDREKSYTF. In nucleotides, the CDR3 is TGTGCCAGCCTTTCGGACAGGGAGAAGAGCTACACCTTC.

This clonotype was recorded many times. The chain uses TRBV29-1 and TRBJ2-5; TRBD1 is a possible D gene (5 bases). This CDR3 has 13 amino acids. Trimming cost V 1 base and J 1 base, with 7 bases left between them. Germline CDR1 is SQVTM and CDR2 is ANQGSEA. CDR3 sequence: CSVEGRVQETQYF. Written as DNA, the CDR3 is TGCAGCGTTGAAGGCAGGGTCCAAGAGACCCAGTACTTC.

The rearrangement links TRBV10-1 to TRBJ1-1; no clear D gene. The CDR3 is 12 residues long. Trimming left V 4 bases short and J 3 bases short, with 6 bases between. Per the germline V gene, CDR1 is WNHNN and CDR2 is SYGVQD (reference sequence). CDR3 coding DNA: TGCGCCAGCAGTGGAAGGGACACTGAAGCTTTCTTT. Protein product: CASSGRDTEAFF.

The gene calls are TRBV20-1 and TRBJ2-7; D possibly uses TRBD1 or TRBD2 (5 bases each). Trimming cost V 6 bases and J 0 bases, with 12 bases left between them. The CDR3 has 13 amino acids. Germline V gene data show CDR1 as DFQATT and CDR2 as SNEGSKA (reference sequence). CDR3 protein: CSARDVSSYEQYF. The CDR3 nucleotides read TGCAGTGCCCGGGACGTAAGCTCCTACGAGCAGTACTTC.

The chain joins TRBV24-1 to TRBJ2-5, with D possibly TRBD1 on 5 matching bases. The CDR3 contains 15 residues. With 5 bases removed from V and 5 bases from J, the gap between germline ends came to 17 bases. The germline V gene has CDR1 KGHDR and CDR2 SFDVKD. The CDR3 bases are TGTGCCACCAGTGCCCCTAACCAGGGCGGCGAGACCCAGTACTTC. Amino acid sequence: CATSAPNQGGETQYF.

DNA of the CDR3: TGTGCCAGCAGCCAAGGTATGGCGGGGGTGGATACGCAGTATTTT. As protein: CASSQGMAGVDTQYF. The chain is built from TRBV13 and TRBJ2-3; 7 bases map to TRBD2. The CDR3 totals 15 residues. V lost 5 bases and J lost 6; bases outside the gene matches: 11. CDR1 is PRHDT, CDR2 FYEKMQ, per germline (reference sequence).

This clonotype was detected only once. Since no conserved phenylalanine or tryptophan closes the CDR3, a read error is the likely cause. CDR3 protein: CASSISGSQETQYS. The CDR3 region has the DNA TGTGCCAGCAGCATTAGCGGGTCACAAGAGACCCAGTACTCC. The genes are TRBV5-6 and TRBJ2-5; 7 nucleotides align to TRBD2. The V gene's germline CDR1 is SGHDT and CDR2 YYEEEE. J lost 2 bases, V lost 4 bases, and 5 bases had no gene match. The CDR3 loop spans 14 amino acids.

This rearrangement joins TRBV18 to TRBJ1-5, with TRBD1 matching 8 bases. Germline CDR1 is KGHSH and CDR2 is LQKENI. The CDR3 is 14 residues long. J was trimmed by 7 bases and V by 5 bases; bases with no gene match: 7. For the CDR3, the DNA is TGTGCCAGCTCATCGACAGGGGCTGGGCAGCCCCAGCATTTT. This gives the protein CASSSTGAGQPQHF.

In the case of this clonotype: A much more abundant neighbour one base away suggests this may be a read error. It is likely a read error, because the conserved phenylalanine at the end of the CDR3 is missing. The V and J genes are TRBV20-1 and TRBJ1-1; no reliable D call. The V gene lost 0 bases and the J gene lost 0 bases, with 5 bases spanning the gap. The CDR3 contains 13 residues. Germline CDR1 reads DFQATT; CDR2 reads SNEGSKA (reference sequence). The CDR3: CSARDLMNTEAFS. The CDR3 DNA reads TGCAGTGCTAGAGACCTAATGAACACTGAAGCTTTCTCT.

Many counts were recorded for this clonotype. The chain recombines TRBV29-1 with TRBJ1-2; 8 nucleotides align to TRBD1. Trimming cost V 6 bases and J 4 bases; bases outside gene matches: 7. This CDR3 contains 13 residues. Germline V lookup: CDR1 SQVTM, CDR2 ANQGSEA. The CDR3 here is CSVETGVGYGYTF. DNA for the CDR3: TGCAGCGTCGAGACAGGGGTGGGCTATGGCTACACCTTC.

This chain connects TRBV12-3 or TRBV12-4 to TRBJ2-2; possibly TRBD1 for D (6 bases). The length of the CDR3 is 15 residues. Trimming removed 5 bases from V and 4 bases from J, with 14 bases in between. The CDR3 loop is CASSPQGIPTGELFF. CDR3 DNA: TGTGCCAGCAGTCCTCAGGGGATACCCACCGGGGAGCTGTTTTTT.

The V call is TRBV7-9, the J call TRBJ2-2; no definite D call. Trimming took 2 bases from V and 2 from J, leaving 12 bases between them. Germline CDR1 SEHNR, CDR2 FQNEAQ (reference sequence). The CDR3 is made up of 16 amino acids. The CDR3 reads CASSLHISQNTGELFF. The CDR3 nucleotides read TGTGCCAGCAGCTTACATATCAGTCAAAACACCGGGGAGCTGTTTTTT.

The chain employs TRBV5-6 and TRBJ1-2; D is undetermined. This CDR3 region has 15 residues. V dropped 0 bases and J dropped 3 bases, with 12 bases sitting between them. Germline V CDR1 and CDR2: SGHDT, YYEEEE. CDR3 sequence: CASSLDSQLDYGYTF. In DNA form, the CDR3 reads TGTGCCAGCAGCTTGGATTCACAGTTGGACTATGGCTACACCTTC. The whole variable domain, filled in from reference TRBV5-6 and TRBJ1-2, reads DAGVTQSPTHLIKTRGQQVTLRCSPKSGHDTVSWYQQALGQGPQFIFQYYEEEERQRGNFPDRFSGHQFPNYSSELNVNALLLGDSALYLCASSLDSQLDYGYTFGSGTRLTVV.

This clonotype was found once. The CDR3 region has the DNA TGTGCCAGCAGCGTTGGGGCCACCATCTATGACGGCTACACCTTC. Translating it yields CASSVGATIYDGYTF. The V gene is TRBV9, the J gene TRBJ1-2, with a possible D match to TRBD1 (5 bases). The CDR3 runs 15 residues. Trimming pared 2 bases from V and 8 bases from J, leaving 19 bases between. Germline CDR1 is SGDLS and CDR2 is YYNGEE.

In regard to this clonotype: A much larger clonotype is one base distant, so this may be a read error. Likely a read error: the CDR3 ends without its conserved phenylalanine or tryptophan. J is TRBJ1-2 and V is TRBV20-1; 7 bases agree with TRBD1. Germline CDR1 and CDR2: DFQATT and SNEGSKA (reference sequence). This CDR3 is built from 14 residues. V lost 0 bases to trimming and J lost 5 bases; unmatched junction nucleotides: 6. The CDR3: CSARDRQGQYGYTS. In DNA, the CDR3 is TGCAGTGCTAGAGACCGACAGGGTCAGTATGGCTACACCTCC.

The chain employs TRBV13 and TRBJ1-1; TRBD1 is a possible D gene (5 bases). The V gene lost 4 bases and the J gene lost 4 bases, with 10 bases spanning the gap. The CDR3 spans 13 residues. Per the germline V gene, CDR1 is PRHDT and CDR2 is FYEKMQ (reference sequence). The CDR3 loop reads CASSWGRATEAFF. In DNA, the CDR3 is TGTGCCAGCAGCTGGGGCAGGGCCACTGAAGCTTTCTTT. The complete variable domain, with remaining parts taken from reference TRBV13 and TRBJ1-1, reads AAGVIQSPRHLIKEKRETATLKCYPIPRHDTVYWYQQGPGQDPQFLISFYEKMQSDKGSIPDRFSAQQFSDYHSELNMSSLELGDSALYFCASSWGRATEAFFGQGTRLTVV.

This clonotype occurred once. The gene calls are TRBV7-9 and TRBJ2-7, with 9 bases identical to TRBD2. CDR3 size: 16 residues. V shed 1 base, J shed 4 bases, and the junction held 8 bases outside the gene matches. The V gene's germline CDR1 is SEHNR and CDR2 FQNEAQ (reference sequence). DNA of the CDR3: TGTGCCAGCAGCTTAGGGTATACGACTAGCGGTTACGAGCAGTACTTC. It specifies CASSLGYTTSGYEQYF. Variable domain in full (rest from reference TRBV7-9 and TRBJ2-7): DTGVSQNPRHKITKRGQNVTFRCDPISEHNRLYWYRQTLGQGPEFLTYFQNEAQLEKSRLLSDRFSAERPKGSFSTLEIQRTEQGDSAMYLCASSLGYTTSGYEQYFGPGTRLTVT.

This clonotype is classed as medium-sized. The CDR3: CSALPSHPTDTQYF. CDR3 DNA sequence: TGCAGTGCTTTACCTAGCCACCCCACAGATACGCAGTATTTT. The J gene is TRBJ2-3, the V gene TRBV20-1; D is perhaps TRBD2 (5 bases). Trimming pared 5 bases from V and 2 bases from J, leaving 14 bases between. Germline V gene data show CDR1 as DFQATT and CDR2 as SNEGSKA (reference sequence). The CDR3 runs to 14 residues.